The source of this T cell receptor (beta chain) is a study of cytomegalovirus exposure and HLA in healthy donors. Findings of the study overall: Across donors, sequencing depth was assumed by presence/absence analyses to be roughly uniform. The investigators catalogued 150 to 200 TCR beta chains as cytomegalovirus-associated.

Points on this clone: Its antigen is not known.

V gave up 0 bases and J gave up 8 bases, with 20 bases separating them. The CDR3 has 16 residues. From germline, CDR1 is SGHAT and CDR2 FQNNGV. PCR employed 60 Vbeta and 13 Jbeta primers. Some clones are missing from TCRdb's copy, which holds only in-frame ones; the method was immunoSEQ multiplex PCR. The sample lists about 130,000 clones, 79% occurring once. Sequenced sample: PBMCs. This TCR was sampled from a man younger than 30 in good health and CMV-seronegative. The chain has TRBV11-2 and TRBJ2-7; perhaps TRBD2 as D (5 bases). In DNA, the CDR3 is TGTGCCAGCAGCTTAGAAGGGCTCGACGATTACGGGAAGCAGTACGTC. Its protein product is CASSLEGLDDYGKQYV.